A selection of T cell receptor beta chains follows, all from one sample in a study of T cell repertoires in cytomegalovirus infection. MiXCR was run by TCRdb on the reads, yielding one entry per CDR3 protein. This table holds under 250,000 distinct CDR3 sequences, 6.5% found once. Sequencing was carried out using PBMCs. These receptor sequences come from a human donor in good health (CMV status not recorded). Some clones in this sample may be carry-over from other donors' samples. Each CDR3 is given without its conserved first and last residue.

j_call v_call cdr3_aa
TRBJ2-1 TRBV28 ASSLSPGSGEQF
TRBJ2-1 TRBV6-2/TRBV6-3 ASSYSTRERGVPSSYNEQF
TRBJ2-7 TRBV5-4 ASSPAMGRTYEQY
TRBJ2-5 TRBV7-8 ASSPRVETQY
TRBJ2-1 TRBV11-3 ASSFERHNEQF
TRBJ1-5 TRBV7-2 ASSLATYSNQPQH
TRBJ1-4 TRBV20-1 SARDEVNREKLF
TRBJ2-7 TRBV20-1 SARDATTGAYEQY
TRBJ2-3 TRBV4-2 ASSQVGAERTDTQY
TRBJ2-1 TRBV24-1 ATSDPNSGGYNEQF
TRBJ1-3 TRBV2 ASNPGQASGNTIY
TRBJ1-2 TRBV7-8 ASSLAKQFYGYT
TRBJ1-5 TRBV7-2 ASSAGRGAGQPQH
TRBJ2-1 TRBV29-1 SGWDNEQF
TRBJ1-2 TRBV28 ASSPAGADGNGYT
TRBJ2-6 TRBV27 ASSSPAPGANVLT
TRBJ1-5 TRBV7-9 ASRQGDQPQH
TRBJ1-3 TRBV2 ASKTVGGYSGNTIY
TRBJ2-3 TRBV20-1 SARGTTSTDTQY
TRBJ1-1 TRBV5-1 ASSLNPGGNTEAF
TRBJ1-2 TRBV24-1 ATSDPGKGNSGYT
TRBJ1-4 TRBV7-2 ASSIQAFNEKLF
TRBJ1-1 TRBV6-2/TRBV6-3 ASSYSRWKGANTEAF
TRBJ1-4 TRBV29-1 SYGAVGAGEKLF
TRBJ2-6 TRBV2 ASRGQVFSGANVLT
TRBJ2-3 TRBV19 ASSIRPDSIDTQY
TRBJ2-7 TRBV15 ATSSRGALPYEQY
TRBJ1-4 TRBV20-1 SATADRFATNEKLF
TRBJ2-1 TRBV4-2 ASSQEEIAREQF
TRBJ2-2 TRBV7-2 ASSRFAGNTGELF
TRBJ2-7 TRBV29-1 SVGGVVGHEQY
TRBJ1-1 TRBV28 ASKRGQAF
TRBJ2-7 TRBV11-2 ASSARDGSYEQY
TRBJ2-6 TRBV7-2 ASSAGTGRLGGGANVLT
TRBJ2-2 TRBV20-1 SARRLAGSGTGELF
TRBJ2-1 TRBV15 ATSRVLAGGNYEQF
TRBJ2-1 TRBV12-3/TRBV12-4 ASSQDAGQPYNEQF
TRBJ2-5 TRBV28 ASSPAGLGQTQY
TRBJ2-1 TRBV6-6 ASRTSGARGEQF
TRBJ1-2 TRBV25-1 ASSKGYGYT
TRBJ2-7 TRBV2 ASSAGAGGEQY
TRBJ2-2 TRBV6-1 ASSPARQGTGELF
TRBJ2-7 TRBV20-1 SAQLTGVGEQY
TRBJ2-1 TRBV6-2/TRBV6-3 ASSWTGGLYNEQF
TRBJ2-7 TRBV6-2/TRBV6-3 ASSYGGLYEQY
TRBJ1-5 TRBV6-5 ASSSTGYNQPQH
TRBJ2-6 TRBV6-2/TRBV6-3 ASSYLPRDTPLSGANVLT
TRBJ1-6 TRBV5-5 ASSLTASRVSPLH
TRBJ2-5 TRBV7-2 ASSRLAGETQY
TRBJ2-3 TRBV7-6 ASSPAVPPDTQY
TRBJ2-3 TRBV7-9 ASGQQKPTDTQY
TRBJ1-5 TRBV6-2/TRBV6-3 ASTGQGVAQPQH
TRBJ2-2 TRBV28 ASSLTGTNGELF
TRBJ2-3 TRBV11-3 ASSLTGNADTQY
TRBJ2-7 TRBV29-1 SALETGRSYEQY
TRBJ1-3 TRBV20-1 SAQEVFGNTIY
TRBJ1-5 TRBV7-2 ASSLEKGMNQPQH